Listed below are T cell receptor beta chains from one sample, sequenced in a study of cytomegalovirus exposure and HLA in healthy donors. The data were produced by immunoSEQ multiplex PCR, yet TCRdb's version contains in-frame clones alone and is incomplete. The data contain roughly 120,000 clones, roughly 62% of them seen just once; the ten biggest clones take up roughly 1.6%. The sequenced sample was PBMCs. The receptors originated from a man under 40 in good health and CMV-seropositive. The CDR3 runs from the conserved cysteine through the conserved F or W. A D gene is named only where the DNA matches it firmly. The size field is filled for only some rows; it gives once, few, many or a size class.

d_gene | j_gene | len | v_gene | abundance | CDR3nt | CDR3aa
. | TRBJ2-7 | 14 | TRBV9 | . | TGTGCCAGCAGCATAACTAGCAACTCCTACGAGCAGTACTTC | CASSITSNSYEQYF
TRBD2 | TRBJ2-7 | 15 | TRBV5-4 | . | TGTGCCAGCAGTAAACAGACTAGCGGGGCCTACGAGCAGTACTTC | CASSKQTSGAYEQYF
TRBD2 | TRBJ2-5 | 17 | TRBV5-1 | few | TGCGCCAGCAGCTTTGCCGGACTAGCGGAGGGCCAAGAGACCCAGTACTTC | CASSFAGLAEGQETQYF
. | TRBJ2-3 | 13 | TRBV9 | . | TGTGCCAGCAGCGTTCAGAGGGGGGATACGCAGTATTTT | CASSVQRGDTQYF
. | TRBJ2-5 | 15 | TRBV5-1 | . | TGCGCCAGCAGAGCGGGTCGGGGCTTGGGGGAGACCCAGTACTTC | CASRAGRGLGETQYF
TRBD1 | TRBJ2-2 | 15 | TRBV11-2 | . | TGTGCCAGCAGCCCCTGGGACAGATACACCGGGGAGCTGTTTTTT | CASSPWDRYTGELFF
TRBD2 | TRBJ2-1 | 16 | TRBV9 | . | TGTGCCAGCAGCGTAGTTGGGACTAGCGGGAACGGTGAGCAGTTCTTC | CASSVVGTSGNGEQFF
TRBD1 | TRBJ2-5 | 15 | TRBV11-2 | once | TGTGCCAGCAGATCAAGGGGGCAGGGGCAAGAGACCCAGTACTTC | CASRSRGQGQETQYF
TRBD2 | TRBJ2-1 | 16 | TRBV5-1 | once | TGCGCCAGCAGCTTTCTTCCGCGGGAGGGGCTGTATGAGCAGTTCTTC | CASSFLPREGLYEQFF
. | TRBJ2-1 | 15 | TRBV14 | . | TGTGCCAGCAGTGAAGAGGAAAGCTCCTACAATGAGCAGTTCTTC | CASSEEESSYNEQFF
TRBD2 | TRBJ2-7 | 16 | TRBV7-9 | . | TGTGCCAGCAGCTTAGGGACCGGGACTAGCTTTGGGGAGCAGTACTTC | CASSLGTGTSFGEQYF
. | TRBJ2-5 | 14 | TRBV5-1 | . | TGCGCCAGCAGCAAGCGGACCACCCAAGAGACCCAGTACTTC | CASSKRTTQETQYF
. | TRBJ2-7 | 12 | TRBV28 | . | TGTGCCAGCAGAGGACAAGCCTACGAGCAGTACTTC | CASRGQAYEQYF
TRBD1 | TRBJ1-5 | 14 | TRBV2 | . | TGTGCCACTAAGGATGACAGGGGGGGACAGCCCCAGCATTTT | CATKDDRGGQPQHF
. | TRBJ2-3 | 15 | TRBV6-6 | . | TGTGCCAGCAGGACTCGCGGCTTAGGCACAGATACGCAGTATTTT | CASRTRGLGTDTQYF
. | TRBJ1-1 | 14 | TRBV28 | . | TGTGCCAGCAGTTTACAGGGAGGAAACACTGAAGCTTTCTTT | CASSLQGGNTEAFF
TRBD2 | TRBJ2-7 | 15 | TRBV7-8 | . | TGTGCCAGCAGCCCACTAGCGGGTCTGTCCTACGAGCAGTACTTC | CASSPLAGLSYEQYF
TRBD2 | TRBJ2-3 | 16 | TRBV27 | . | TGTGCCAGCGGTAGCGGGCCCAGTCCTAGCACAGATACGCAGTATTTT | CASGSGPSPSTDTQYF
. | TRBJ2-7 | 12 | TRBV10-1 | . | TGCGCCAGCAGTGAAAGTTGGAGCGAGCAGTACTTC | CASSESWSEQYF
TRBD2 | TRBJ2-7 | 15 | TRBV5-1 | once | TGCGCCAGCAGCTTGGGGACTAGCGGGAGTTACGAGCAGTACTTC | CASSLGTSGSYEQYF
TRBD1 | TRBJ2-5 | 15 | TRBV11-3 | few | TGTGCCAGCAGCTCAGGGACAGGCACAACAGAGACCCAGTACTTC | CASSSGTGTTETQYF
TRBD2 | TRBJ2-7 | 14 | TRBV9 | . | TGTGCCAGCAGCTCGGGACTAGCCGGCTACGAGCAGTACTTC | CASSSGLAGYEQYF
. | TRBJ2-1 | 13 | TRBV11-2 | few | TGTGCCAGCAGCTTAGGAGGGTTAGGTGAGCAGTTCTTC | CASSLGGLGEQFF
. | TRBJ1-2 | 14 | TRBV29-1 | . | TGCAGCGTGGGAACCCGGGACACGGTCTATGGCTACACCTTC | CSVGTRDTVYGYTF
. | TRBJ2-7 | 17 | TRBV4-1 | once | TGCGCCAGCAGCCAAGATCCGAGCCGTAGGGGTTCCTACGAGCAGTACTTC | CASSQDPSRRGSYEQYF
. | TRBJ2-3 | 15 | TRBV6-5 | once | TGTGCCAGCAGTTACTATCTAGCCGGCACAGATACGCAGTATTTT | CASSYYLAGTDTQYF
TRBD1 | TRBJ1-6 | 14 | TRBV5-1 | . | TGCGCCAGCAGTAATGGGACAGTATCTTCACCCCTCCACTTT | CASSNGTVSSPLHF
TRBD2 | TRBJ2-1 | 17 | TRBV29-1 | . | TGCAGCGTTGATGGTGGCCTTAGCGGGAGGATGTACAATGAGCAGTTCTTC | CSVDGGLSGRMYNEQFF
. | TRBJ1-1 | 13 | TRBV6-6 | medium-sized | TGTGCCAGCAGTTACGTGGGGCACACTGAAGCTTTCTTT | CASSYVGHTEAFF
. | TRBJ1-1 | 12 | TRBV7-9 | . | TGTGCCAGCAGCTTCCGAGAATCTGAAGCTTTCTTT | CASSFRESEAFF
TRBD2 | TRBJ2-7 | 19 | TRBV4-1 | . | TGCGCCAGCAGCCAACACGCAGGCTCGACTAGCGGGAGTTTACACGAGCAGTACTTC | CASSQHAGSTSGSLHEQYF
. | TRBJ2-7 | 15 | TRBV15 | . | TGTGCCACCAGCAGAGAAAAAGGGAGCCTCTACGAGCAGTACTTC | CATSREKGSLYEQYF
TRBD2 | TRBJ2-1 | 16 | TRBV11-3 | . | TGTGCCAGCAGCCCTACCGGGACTAGCTTCTACAATGAGCAGTTCTTC | CASSPTGTSFYNEQFF
TRBD2 | TRBJ2-3 | 19 | TRBV5-4 | . | TGTGCCAGCAGCTTTCTAGGGCTAGCGGGAGGCGGATTCGCAGATACGCAGTATTTT | CASSFLGLAGGGFADTQYF
. | TRBJ1-1 | 16 | TRBV7-6 | . | TGTGCCAGCAGCCGCCTGGGGGCTTACATGAACACTGAAGCTTTCTTT | CASSRLGAYMNTEAFF
TRBD1 | TRBJ2-1 | 15 | TRBV9 | . | TGTGCCAGCAGCGTAGATAGGGGGCCGTTGGACGAGCAGTTCTTC | CASSVDRGPLDEQFF
. | TRBJ1-4 | 15 | TRBV28 | . | TGTGCCAGCAGTTTATCCCCAGCAACTAATGAAAAACTGTTTTTT | CASSLSPATNEKLFF
TRBD2 | TRBJ2-3 | 15 | TRBV2 | . | TGTGCCAGCAGGAGACTAGCGGGAAACACAGATACGCAGTATTTT | CASRRLAGNTDTQYF
. | TRBJ1-1 | 16 | TRBV6-5 | . | TGTGCCAGCAGTTACTCAGGGGCTACTGTCGACACTGAAGCTTTCTTT | CASSYSGATVDTEAFF
TRBD2 | TRBJ2-1 | 12 | TRBV10-2 | . | TGCGCCAGCAGGGGGGGGTACAATGAGCAGTTCTTC | CASRGGYNEQFF
TRBD1 | TRBJ1-3 | 12 | TRBV29-1 | . | TGCAGCGCAGGACAGGCTGGAAACACCATATATTTT | CSAGQAGNTIYF
. | TRBJ1-5 | 14 | TRBV5-5 | few | TGTGCCAGCAGCTTTGGAGGGAATAATCAGCCCCAGCATTTT | CASSFGGNNQPQHF
TRBD1 | TRBJ1-1 | 15 | TRBV6-6 | . | TGTGCCAGCAGTAGACCCGACAGGGGGAACACTGAAGCTTTCTTT | CASSRPDRGNTEAFF
. | TRBJ1-2 | 16 | TRBV28 | . | TGTGCCAGCAGTTTGTGGAGGTCCGGGTTAGCATATGGCTACACCTTC | CASSLWRSGLAYGYTF
TRBD2 | TRBJ2-1 | 19 | TRBV30 | . | TGTGCCTGGAGTGTAAGCTTCTTCGGTTTGGAGCGGGACTATTATGAGCAGTTCTTC | CAWSVSFFGLERDYYEQFF
TRBD1 | TRBJ2-1 | 14 | TRBV7-3 | . | TGTGCCAGCAGCGCCCAGGGACAGGGCAATGAGCAGTTCTTC | CASSAQGQGNEQFF
TRBD2 | TRBJ2-3 | 19 | TRBV5-1 | . | TGCGCCAGCAGCCCCCGGGCGGGAGGGCTTTCGTCCGGCACAGATACGCAGTATTTT | CASSPRAGGLSSGTDTQYF
TRBD2 | TRBJ2-3 | 15 | TRBV9 | . | TGTGCCAGCAGCGTACTCGCGGGAGGAGCAGATACGCAGTATTTT | CASSVLAGGADTQYF
. | TRBJ1-6 | 15 | TRBV4-1 | . | TGCGCCAGCAGCCAAGTCAGGGTTTATAATTCACCCCTCCACTTT | CASSQVRVYNSPLHF
TRBD1 | TRBJ2-2 | 15 | TRBV10-3 | once | TGTGCCATCAGTGAGGGACAGGGGGCGACCGGGGAGCTGTTTTTT | CAISEGQGATGELFF
TRBD1 | TRBJ2-7 | 14 | TRBV10-3 | . | TGTGCCATCGGGAAACAGGGGGGCTACTACGAGCAGTACTTC | CAIGKQGGYYEQYF
. | TRBJ1-1 | 14 | TRBV7-9 | few | TGTGCCAGCAGCCGGCTACAAGGGGACACTGAAGCTTTCTTT | CASSRLQGDTEAFF
. | TRBJ1-2 | 15 | TRBV6-5 | . | TGTGCCAGCAACTCCGGGGGGCAGAGGGCCTATGGCTACACCTTC | CASNSGGQRAYGYTF
. | TRBJ1-4 | 16 | TRBV4-3 | . | TGCGCCAGCAGCCAAGTTCGCGGACGGCGGGGTGAAAAACTGTTTTTT | CASSQVRGRRGEKLFF
TRBD1 | TRBJ1-2 | 16 | TRBV5-5 | . | TGTGCCAGCAGCTCGACAGGGTTTCTAGCCGGATATGGCTACACCTTC | CASSSTGFLAGYGYTF
TRBD1 | TRBJ1-6 | 14 | TRBV4-2 | . | TGTGCCAGCAGCTGGGACAGCAACAATTCACCCCTCCACTTT | CASSWDSNNSPLHF
. | TRBJ2-7 | 15 | TRBV18 | . | TGTGCCAGCTCACCACTCGGACTAAACCATAACGAGCAGTACTTC | CASSPLGLNHNEQYF
TRBD1 | TRBJ2-3 | 18 | TRBV2 | . | TGTGCCAGCAGTGGCGGCCTCGGATTAGGGGGCAGGACAGATACGCAGTATTTT | CASSGGLGLGGRTDTQYF
. | TRBJ2-3 | 15 | TRBV5-1 | . | TGCGCCAGCAGGGAGCAGGGCCAGGGCACAGATACGCAGTATTTT | CASREQGQGTDTQYF
. | TRBJ1-1 | 13 | TRBV4-3 | . | TGCGCCAGCAGCCGTCACAGGGACACTGAAGCTTTCTTT | CASSRHRDTEAFF